These T cell receptor beta chains were read from a single sample in a study of blood T cell repertoires in COVID-19. Profiled with immunoSEQ multiplex PCR; TCRdb holds only in-frame clones, not every one. The sample holds 160,000 or so clones, 80% to 90% seen once. The sequenced material came from PBMCs or T cells enriched from blood (not recorded which). The receptors here all came from a man aged 50-59 years who had recovered from COVID-19. The CDR3 runs from the conserved cysteine through the conserved F or W. D genes are given only for firm matches. Part of the rows lack a size; the others show once, few, many or a class for expanded clones.

v_gene,d_gene,abundance,j_gene,CDR3nt,CDR3aa
TRBV10-3,TRBD1,.,TRBJ1-2,TGTGCCATCAGTGACGGACAGGCCTCCTATGGCTACACCTTC,CAISDGQASYGYTF
TRBV19,.,.,TRBJ2-7,TGTGCCAGTAGTGAAGAACAGGACGAGCAGTACTTC,CASSEEQDEQYF
TRBV27,.,.,TRBJ2-5,TGTGCCAGCAGCCGGGGGGCAGGAGAGACCCAGTACTTC,CASSRGAGETQYF
TRBV2,TRBD2,.,TRBJ2-2,TGTGCCAGCAAAAGACTAGCGGTTACCGGGGAGCTGTTTTTT,CASKRLAVTGELFF
TRBV3-1/TRBV3-2,TRBD2,.,TRBJ2-3,TGTGCCAGCAGCCGTTCATCCGGGACTAGCGGGGTTCTAGATACGCAGTATTTT,CASSRSSGTSGVLDTQYF
TRBV14,.,.,TRBJ2-7,TGTGCCAGCAGCCAAGCCGGACAGACACGCGCCGTATACGAGCAGTACTTC,CASSQAGQTRAVYEQYF
TRBV5-1,.,few,TRBJ2-3,TGCGCCAGCAGCTTGGGCGGTAGCACAGATACGCAGTATTTT,CASSLGGSTDTQYF
TRBV15,TRBD2,.,TRBJ2-2,TGTGCCACCAGTCCCGGGGGGGCGCGGTCGGGCACCGGGGAGCTGTTTTTT,CATSPGGARSGTGELFF
TRBV11-2,.,.,TRBJ1-2,TGTGCCAGCAGCTTAGCCACAGGGTCCCCCTATGGCTACACCTTC,CASSLATGSPYGYTF
TRBV6-1,.,once,TRBJ1-5,TGTGCCAGCAGTGAAGCAACCAGGGGTAGGGATCAGCCCCAGCATTTT,CASSEATRGRDQPQHF
TRBV5-4,.,.,TRBJ2-6,TGTGCCAGCAGCTTGGATCTGGGGGCGGCGTCTGGGGCCAACGTCCTGACTTTC,CASSLDLGAASGANVLTF
TRBV12-3/TRBV12-4,TRBD1,few,TRBJ1-1,TGTGCCAGCAGTGGACAGGGAGTAGCTTTCTTT,CASSGQGVAFF
TRBV12-3/TRBV12-4,.,.,TRBJ1-2,TGTGCCAGCAATCTGGGGGCAGAGAAAGGCTACACCTTC,CASNLGAEKGYTF
TRBV6-4,TRBD1,.,TRBJ1-1,TGTGCCAGCAGGATGGGACAGTTCGCTGAAGCTTTCTTT,CASRMGQFAEAFF
TRBV9,TRBD1,once,TRBJ2-1,TGTGCCAGCAGCGTAGGGGGCAGGGGGATGGATGAGCAGTTCTTC,CASSVGGRGMDEQFF
TRBV5-8,TRBD1,.,TRBJ2-5,TGTGCCAGCAGTTTAGGACAGGAACGGCGAGAGACCCAGTACTTC,CASSLGQERRETQYF
TRBV3-1/TRBV3-2,TRBD1,.,TRBJ1-6,TGTGCCAGCAGCCAACTCGGACAGGGATATAATTCACCCCTCCACTTT,CASSQLGQGYNSPLHF
TRBV27,TRBD2,.,TRBJ2-2,TGTGCCAGCACCCTAGCGGGACCGAACACCGGGGAGCTGTTTTTT,CASTLAGPNTGELFF
TRBV5-5,.,.,TRBJ1-6,TGTGCCAGCAGCTTGGAAAGGCAGGGGCCTTCACCCCTCCACTTT,CASSLERQGPSPLHF
TRBV6-4,TRBD1,.,TRBJ2-2,TGTGCCAGCAAGGGGACAGGGCAAACCGGGGAGCTGTTTTTT,CASKGTGQTGELFF
TRBV6-1,.,few,TRBJ1-2,TGTGCCAGCAGTGAAGTCGGAGGGGCGTCCTATGGCTACACCTTC,CASSEVGGASYGYTF
TRBV24-1,TRBD1,.,TRBJ2-2,TGTGCCACCAGTGACTGGACAGGGGTGGGGTCCGGGGAGCTGTTTTTT,CATSDWTGVGSGELFF
TRBV9,.,.,TRBJ1-3,TGTGCCAGCAGCGTAGCCTATTCTCAAACAGGGTATTCTAACACCATATATTTT,CASSVAYSQTGYSNTIYF
TRBV19,.,.,TRBJ2-7,TGTGCCAGTAGTAGGACACTGACTGAAGTGAGCTCCTACGAGCAGTACTTC,CASSRTLTEVSSYEQYF
TRBV30,TRBD1,.,TRBJ1-3,TGTGCCTGCAGAAAGACAGGGTTGTCCTCTGGAAACACCATATATTTT,CACRKTGLSSGNTIYF
TRBV6-2/TRBV6-3,TRBD1,.,TRBJ1-5,TGTGCCAGCAGCCGGGGACAGGGGGTAGGTCAGCCCCAGCATTTT,CASSRGQGVGQPQHF
TRBV11-1,.,.,TRBJ2-1,TGTGCCAGTTCGAGGAGGGCGGGCACAAATGAGCAGTTCTTC,CASSRRAGTNEQFF
TRBV6-5,.,.,TRBJ1-5,TGTGCCAGCAGGCGGACTGTGAATAGCAATCAGCCCCAGCATTTT,CASRRTVNSNQPQHF
TRBV28,.,.,TRBJ1-1,TGTGCCAGCAATGGAGGGGTGAACACTGAAGCTTTCTTT,CASNGGVNTEAFF
TRBV30,.,.,TRBJ1-3,TGTGCCTGGACCAGCTCTGGAAACACCATATATTTT,CAWTSSGNTIYF
TRBV5-1,.,.,TRBJ1-6,TGCGCCAGCAGATTGGGACGGACAAATAATTCACCCCTCCACTTT,CASRLGRTNNSPLHF
TRBV7-9,.,.,TRBJ1-1,TGTGCCAGCAGCTTAGCGCAGGTGAACACTGAAGCTTTCTTT,CASSLAQVNTEAFF
TRBV11-3,TRBD1,once,TRBJ2-1,TGTGCCAGCAGCGTAGGGACAGGCTCCTACAATGAGCAGTTCTTC,CASSVGTGSYNEQFF
TRBV3-1/TRBV3-2,.,.,TRBJ1-4,TGTGCCAGCAGCATTCGGGGGGGAGCGGCGGAAAAACTGTTTTTT,CASSIRGGAAEKLFF
TRBV30,TRBD1,.,TRBJ1-6,TGTGCCTGGAGGGACAGGACTAATTCACCCCTCCACTTT,CAWRDRTNSPLHF
TRBV12-3/TRBV12-4,.,.,TRBJ2-2,TGTGCCAGCAGCAAGACATACACCGGGGAGCTGTTTTTT,CASSKTYTGELFF
TRBV6-5,.,.,TRBJ2-1,TGTGCCAGTAAATTATCTTACAATGAGCAGTTCTTC,CASKLSYNEQFF
TRBV3-1/TRBV3-2,TRBD2,.,TRBJ2-7,TGTGCCAGCAGCCGAGGGACCCGGGGGGGAGAGCAGTACTTC,CASSRGTRGGEQYF
TRBV11-2,.,.,TRBJ1-6,TGTGCCAGCAGCTTAAATACCCTATCTTCACCCCTCCACTTT,CASSLNTLSSPLHF
TRBV7-2,.,.,TRBJ1-1,TGTGCCAGCAGCTCCCCAACACGGAACACTGAAGCTTTCTTT,CASSSPTRNTEAFF
TRBV7-9,TRBD1,.,TRBJ1-5,TGTGCCAGCAGCTTAGGGACAGGAATTTTTCAGCCCCAGCATTTT,CASSLGTGIFQPQHF
TRBV6-5,.,.,TRBJ2-7,TGTGCCAGCAGTCCGCAGGGGGGCCCCGTCCACGAGCAGTACTTC,CASSPQGGPVHEQYF
TRBV4-1,.,.,TRBJ1-5,TGCGCCAGCAGCCAAGAATCGGGTCTCAACAATCAGCCCCAGCATTTT,CASSQESGLNNQPQHF
TRBV3-1/TRBV3-2,.,once,TRBJ1-6,TGTGCCAGCAGCCAAGACTGGCAGGGGAGTTCACCCCTCCACTTT,CASSQDWQGSSPLHF
TRBV28,TRBD1,.,TRBJ1-2,TGTGCCAGCGGGACAGGGGGGCACTATGGCTACACCTTC,CASGTGGHYGYTF
TRBV5-4,TRBD2,once,TRBJ2-1,TGTGCCAGCAGCACCAAGACTAGCGACTCCTACAATGAGCAGTTCTTC,CASSTKTSDSYNEQFF
TRBV6-5,TRBD1,.,TRBJ2-5,TGTGCCAGCACCGACAGGGGCAGGCAAGAGACCCAGTACTTC,CASTDRGRQETQYF
TRBV19,TRBD1,.,TRBJ2-1,TGTGCCAGTAGTCGAGACAGGGTGAGCTCCTACAATGAGCAGTTCTTC,CASSRDRVSSYNEQFF
TRBV25-1,.,few,TRBJ2-7,TGTGCCAGCATATCTCCCATTGGGGGGAAATACGAGCAGTACTTC,CASISPIGGKYEQYF
TRBV25-1,TRBD1,once,TRBJ2-5,TGTGCCAGCAGCGCCGGGACAGGAGGGAAAGAGACCCAGTACTTC,CASSAGTGGKETQYF
TRBV5-1,.,.,TRBJ2-5,TGCGCCAGCAGCCCCTACACTTCACAGGGACGTGGGGCCGAGACCCAGTACTTC,CASSPYTSQGRGAETQYF
TRBV5-1,.,.,TRBJ1-4,TGCGCCAGCAGCCTGTGGGACATGGCCAATGAAAAACTGTTTTTT,CASSLWDMANEKLFF
TRBV19,.,.,TRBJ2-1,TGTGCCAGTAGTATCCGGGACAACTCCTACAATGAGCAGTTCTTC,CASSIRDNSYNEQFF
TRBV7-2,TRBD2,.,TRBJ2-3,TGTGCCAGCAATCTGCGGGGGGGCACAGATACGCAGTATTTT,CASNLRGGTDTQYF
TRBV7-2,.,.,TRBJ1-1,TGTGCCAGCAGCACCCTAGGGTGGGGTAGGGGGAACACTGAAGCTTTCTTT,CASSTLGWGRGNTEAFF
TRBV7-9,.,.,TRBJ2-7,TGTGCCAGCAGCTTAGACAGGCGAATCTCCTACGAGCAGTACTTC,CASSLDRRISYEQYF
TRBV4-1,TRBD1,.,TRBJ1-1,TGCGCCAGCAGCCCCAGGGGGTTGAGTGTGGCTTTCTTT,CASSPRGLSVAFF
TRBV6-4,TRBD2,.,TRBJ2-2,TGTGCCAGCAGTGACGTCGGGGGGGCCCCCGGGGAGCTGTTTTTT,CASSDVGGAPGELFF
TRBV6-1,.,few,TRBJ1-2,TGTGCCAGCAGTGAAGTGGGGCTTGGCTACACCTTC,CASSEVGLGYTF
TRBV5-1,TRBD2,.,TRBJ2-3,TGCGCCAGCAGCCCCTCGACTAGCTTAACAGCAGATACGCAGTATTTT,CASSPSTSLTADTQYF